Given below is one T cell receptor (beta chain) in context. The data were taken from a study of blood T cell repertoires in COVID-19. Study-wide background: Acute and convalescent COVID-19 samples came from the United States, Italy and Spain. In each case, the material was cDNA or gDNA derived from T cells, B-cell-depleted T cells, or PBMCs.

In the original processing: Counts of nucleated cells, estimated from reference gene primer amplification, were obtained. Profiling relied on immunoSEQ multiplex PCR, and the TCRdb table lists in-frame clones only, not all of them. The V and J calls and the clone size are those of that table, but D and trimming were determined from the DNA. This table holds some 120,000 clones, about 80% found once. The source is a human donor in a cohort sampled during active COVID-19. The sequencing input was peripheral blood.

Written as DNA, the CDR3 is TGTGCCAGCAGCTTTCAAGCGGGAAGAGTGGACAATGAGCAGTTCTTC. It yields the protein CASSFQAGRVDNEQFF. The chain carries TRBV7-2 and TRBJ2-1; 7 positions agree with TRBD2. CDR1 is SGHTA and CDR2 is FQGNSA in the germline V gene. V dropped 3 bases and J dropped 5; count of bases not matched to a gene: 10. This CDR3 is built from 16 residues.